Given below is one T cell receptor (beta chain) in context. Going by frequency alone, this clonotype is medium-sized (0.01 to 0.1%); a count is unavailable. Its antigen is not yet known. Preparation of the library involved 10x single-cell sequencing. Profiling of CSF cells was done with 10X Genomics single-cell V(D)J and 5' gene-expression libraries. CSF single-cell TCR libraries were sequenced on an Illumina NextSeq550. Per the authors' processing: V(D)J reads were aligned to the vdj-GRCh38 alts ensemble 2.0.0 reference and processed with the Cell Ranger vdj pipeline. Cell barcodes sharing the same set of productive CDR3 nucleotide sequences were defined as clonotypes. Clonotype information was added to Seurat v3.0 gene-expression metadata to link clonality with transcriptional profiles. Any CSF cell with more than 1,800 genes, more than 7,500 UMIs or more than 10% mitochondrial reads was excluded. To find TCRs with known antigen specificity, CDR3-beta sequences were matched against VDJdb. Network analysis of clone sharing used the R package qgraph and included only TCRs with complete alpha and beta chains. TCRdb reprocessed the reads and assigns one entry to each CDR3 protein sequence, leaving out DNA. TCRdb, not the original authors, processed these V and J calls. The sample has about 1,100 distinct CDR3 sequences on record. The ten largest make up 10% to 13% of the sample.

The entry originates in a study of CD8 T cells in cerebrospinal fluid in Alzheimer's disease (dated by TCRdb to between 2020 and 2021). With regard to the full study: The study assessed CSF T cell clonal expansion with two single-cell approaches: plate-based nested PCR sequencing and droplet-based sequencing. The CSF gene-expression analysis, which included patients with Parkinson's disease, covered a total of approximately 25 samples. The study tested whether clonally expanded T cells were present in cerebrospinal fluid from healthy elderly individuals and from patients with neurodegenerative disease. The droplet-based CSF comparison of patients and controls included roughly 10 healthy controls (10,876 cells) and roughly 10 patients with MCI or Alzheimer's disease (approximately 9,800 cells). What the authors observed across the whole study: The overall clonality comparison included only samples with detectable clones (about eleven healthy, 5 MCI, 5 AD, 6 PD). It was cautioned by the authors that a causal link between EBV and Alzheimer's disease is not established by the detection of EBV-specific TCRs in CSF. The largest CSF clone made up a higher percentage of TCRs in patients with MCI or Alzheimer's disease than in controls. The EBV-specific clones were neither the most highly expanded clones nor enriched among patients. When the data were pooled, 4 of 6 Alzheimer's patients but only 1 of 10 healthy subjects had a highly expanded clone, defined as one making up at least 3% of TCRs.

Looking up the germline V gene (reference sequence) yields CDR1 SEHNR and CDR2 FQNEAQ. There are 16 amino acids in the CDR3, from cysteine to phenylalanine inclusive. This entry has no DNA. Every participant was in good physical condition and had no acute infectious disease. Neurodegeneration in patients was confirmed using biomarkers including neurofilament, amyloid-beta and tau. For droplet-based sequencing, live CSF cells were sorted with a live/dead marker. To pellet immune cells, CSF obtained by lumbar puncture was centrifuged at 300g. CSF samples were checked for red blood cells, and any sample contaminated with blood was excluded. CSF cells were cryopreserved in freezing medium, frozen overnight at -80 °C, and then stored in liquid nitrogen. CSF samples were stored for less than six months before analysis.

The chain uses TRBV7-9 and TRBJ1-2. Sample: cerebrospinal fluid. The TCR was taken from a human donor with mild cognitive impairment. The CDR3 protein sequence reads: CASSFPATVYNYGYTF.